This T cell receptor (beta chain) is drawn from a study of blood T cells in healthy people across ages. The germline gives CDR1 SQVTM, CDR2 ANQGSEA. V was shortened by 6 bases and J by 9 bases, with 12 bases between the two germline ends. This CDR3 has 11 amino acids. This clonotype turned up a few times. What it binds is not known. Notes on the study in general: When set beside aged donors, long-lived donors presented more naive CD4+ cells and higher diversity.

With a J-beta primer mix and a sample-barcoded 5' primer, a second PCR ran 7 to 11 cycles. TCRdb recomputed calls from the 5' RACE reads with MiXCR, one row per CDR3 protein. The sample shows 1.5 million to 1.8 million distinct CDR3 sequences, roughly 43% of them seen only once. The authors drew 7.5 to 10 milliliters of peripheral blood from each donor. Sequencing was done on a sample of blood. This chain links TRBV29-1 with TRBJ2-1, with D possibly TRBD2 on 5 matching bases. The receptor was derived from a woman between 18 and 30 years old in good health. This CDR3 reads CSVDFRGEQFF. In DNA, the CDR3 is TGCAGCGTCGACTTCCGGGGTGAGCAGTTCTTC.